This T cell receptor (beta chain) originates from a study of T cells expressing NK-cell markers. Background on the study: Repertoires of TCR beta were obtained from T cells sorted as CD3+CD56+NKG2C+, CD3+CD56+NKG2C- and CD3+CD56-NKG2C+. There were seven HCMV-seropositive donors and one seronegative donor among the eight sequenced.

Notes on this clonotype: The antigen is not known.

CDR1 LNHNV and CDR2 YYDKDF come from the germline V gene (reference sequence). CDR3 size: 15 residues. TCRdb re-called the 5' RACE reads and gives one entry per CDR3 protein, without DNA. This specimen shows 500,000 to 600,000 distinct CDR3 sequences; the ten leading clones hold roughly 3.4%. Study-wide results and limits: Among CD8+ T cells from 5 to 7 donors, dominant NKG2C+ clonotypes accounted for about 1.0-7.0%. The study did not resolve the HCMV specificity of expanded NKG2C+ T cell clones.

This sequence originates from a man in his late teens or twenties in good health. The genes are TRBV15 and TRBJ2-2. What was sequenced was blood T cells: a sorted CD56 or NKG2C T cell subset, CD4+ or CD8+ T cells, or bulk PBMC T cells (not recorded which). CDR3 loop: CATSRVILSSGELFF.